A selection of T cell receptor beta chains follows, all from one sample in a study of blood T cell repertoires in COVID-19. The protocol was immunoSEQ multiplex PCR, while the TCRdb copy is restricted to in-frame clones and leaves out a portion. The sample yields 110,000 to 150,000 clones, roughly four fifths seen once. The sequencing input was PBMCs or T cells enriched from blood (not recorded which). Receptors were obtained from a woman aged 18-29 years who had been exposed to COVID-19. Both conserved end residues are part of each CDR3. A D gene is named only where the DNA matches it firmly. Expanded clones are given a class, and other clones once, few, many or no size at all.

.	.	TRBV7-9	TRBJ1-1	CGMGPMNTEAFF	TGTGGAATGGGGCCTATGAACACTGAAGCTTTCTTT
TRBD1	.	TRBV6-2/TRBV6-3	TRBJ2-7	CASSYPGTAYEQYF	TGTGCCAGCAGTTACCCCGGGACAGCCTACGAGCAGTACTTC
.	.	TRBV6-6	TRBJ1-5	CASSAPGYQPQHF	TGTGCCAGCAGCGCCCCGGGTTATCAGCCCCAGCATTTT
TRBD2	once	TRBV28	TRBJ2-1	CASTGTSGINEQFF	TGTGCCAGCACTGGGACTAGCGGGATAAATGAGCAGTTCTTC
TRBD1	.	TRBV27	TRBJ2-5	CASSTLGTAQETQYF	TGTGCCAGCAGTACCCTAGGGACAGCCCAAGAGACCCAGTACTTC
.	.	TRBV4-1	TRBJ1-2	CASSQTQTGDYGYTF	TGCGCCAGCAGCCAGACTCAGACAGGAGACTATGGCTACACCTTC
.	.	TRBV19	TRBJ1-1	CASSPITGIIPTEAFF	TGTGCCAGTAGTCCTATAACAGGCATTATTCCCACTGAAGCTTTCTTT
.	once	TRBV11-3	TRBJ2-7	CASSLTDSYEQYF	TGTGCCAGCAGCCTTACCGACAGCTACGAGCAGTACTTC
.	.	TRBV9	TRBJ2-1	CASSPLGLLYNEQFF	TGTGCCAGCAGCCCCCTCGGACTATTGTACAATGAGCAGTTCTTC
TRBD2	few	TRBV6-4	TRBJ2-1	CASRMSGSSYNEQFF	TGTGCCAGCAGAATGAGCGGGAGCTCCTACAATGAGCAGTTCTTC
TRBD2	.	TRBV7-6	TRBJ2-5	CASSQYPSGGQETQYF	TGTGCCAGCAGCCAATACCCTAGCGGGGGCCAAGAGACCCAGTACTTC
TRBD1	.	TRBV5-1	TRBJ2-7	CASSYGTGESYEQYF	TGCGCCAGCAGCTACGGGACAGGGGAATCCTACGAGCAGTACTTC
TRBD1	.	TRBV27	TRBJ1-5	CASSLRQGNQPQHF	TGTGCCAGCAGTTTAAGACAGGGGAATCAGCCCCAGCATTTT
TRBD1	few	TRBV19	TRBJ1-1	CASSIGRTGSEAFF	TGTGCCAGTAGTATAGGACGGACAGGGTCAGAAGCTTTCTTT
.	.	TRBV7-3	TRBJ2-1	CASSLYRGFEQFF	TGTGCCAGCAGCTTATATCGGGGATTTGAGCAGTTCTTC
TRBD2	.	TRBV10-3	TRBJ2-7	CAIRGLANYEQYF	TGTGCCATCAGGGGACTAGCTAACTACGAGCAGTACTTC
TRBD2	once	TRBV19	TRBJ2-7	CASSIGGGRAYEQYF	TGTGCCAGTAGTATAGGTGGCGGGAGGGCTTACGAGCAGTACTTC
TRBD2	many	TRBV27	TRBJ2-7	CASSSPGLGNSYEQYF	TGTGCCAGCAGTAGTCCGGGACTAGGGAACTCCTACGAGCAGTACTTC
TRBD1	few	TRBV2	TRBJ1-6	CASRPQGTYNSPLHF	TGTGCCAGCAGGCCACAGGGGACCTATAATTCACCCCTCCACTTT
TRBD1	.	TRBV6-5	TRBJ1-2	CASSYKGQGVYGYTF	TGTGCCAGCAGTTATAAGGGACAGGGGGTTTATGGCTACACCTTC
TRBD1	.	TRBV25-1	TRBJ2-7	CASREDRGTYEQYF	TGTGCCAGCCGGGAGGACAGGGGAACCTACGAGCAGTACTTC
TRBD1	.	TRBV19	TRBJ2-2	CATSGQGAGRELFF	TGTGCCACCTCGGGGCAGGGGGCAGGCCGGGAGCTGTTTTTT
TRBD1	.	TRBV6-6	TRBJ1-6	CASSSGQGWNSPLHF	TGTGCCAGCAGTAGCGGACAGGGTTGGAATTCACCCCTCCACTTT
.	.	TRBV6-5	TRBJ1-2	CASSYSMRGVYGYTF	TGTGCCAGCAGTTACTCGATGCGGGGCGTCTATGGCTACACCTTC
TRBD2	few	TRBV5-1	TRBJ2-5	CASSFSSGTQETQYF	TGCGCCAGCAGCTTCTCTAGCGGAACTCAAGAGACCCAGTACTTC
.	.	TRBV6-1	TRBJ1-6	CASSDWANNSPLHF	TGTGCCAGCAGTGATTGGGCCAATAATTCACCCCTCCACTTT
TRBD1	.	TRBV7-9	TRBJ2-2	CASSSWTGGNTGELFF	TGTGCCAGCAGCTCGTGGACAGGGGGGAACACCGGGGAGCTGTTTTTT
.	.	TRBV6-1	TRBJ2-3	CASSEAAADTQYF	TGTGCCAGCAGTGAAGCTGCAGCAGATACGCAGTATTTT
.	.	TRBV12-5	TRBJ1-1	CASGLAMNTEAFF	TGTGCTAGTGGTTTGGCTATGAACACTGAAGCTTTCTTT
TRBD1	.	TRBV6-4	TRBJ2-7	CASSPGQGQVQYF	TGTGCCAGCAGCCCGGGACAGGGTCAGGTGCAGTACTTC
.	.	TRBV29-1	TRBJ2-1	CSVDPRGVSSYNEQFF	TGCAGCGTTGATCCAAGGGGTGTAAGCTCCTACAATGAGCAGTTCTTC
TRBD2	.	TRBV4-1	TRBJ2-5	CASSHFTSGTETQYF	TGCGCCAGCAGCCATTTTACTAGCGGGACAGAGACCCAGTACTTC
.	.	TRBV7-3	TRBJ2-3	CASSLDRSSTDTQYF	TGTGCCAGCAGCTTGGATAGATCTAGCACAGATACACAGTATTTT
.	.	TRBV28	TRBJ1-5	CASSLLRGYSNQPQHF	TGTGCCAGCAGTTTATTACGGGGTTATAGCAATCAGCCCCAGCATTTT
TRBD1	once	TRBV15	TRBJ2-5	CATSRQGAALETQYF	TGTGCCACCAGCAGACAGGGGGCGGCTTTGGAGACCCAGTACTTC
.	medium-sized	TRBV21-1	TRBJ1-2	CASSKGSDNYGYTF	TGTGCCAGCAGCAAAGGAAGCGATAACTATGGCTACACCTTC
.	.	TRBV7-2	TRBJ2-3	CASSLARQLHRTDTQYF	TGTGCCAGCAGCTTAGCGCGACAGTTACACCGCACAGATACGCAGTATTTT
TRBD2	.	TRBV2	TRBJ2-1	CARGTSGSMNNEQFF	TGTGCCAGAGGGACTAGCGGGAGTATGAACAATGAGCAGTTCTTC
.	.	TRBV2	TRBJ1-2	CASSLQAQIGYGYTF	TGTGCCAGCAGCCTCCAAGCGCAGATTGGGTATGGCTACACCTTC
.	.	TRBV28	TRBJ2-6	CASSYKQGMVSGANVLTF	TGTGCCAGCAGCTATAAACAGGGTATGGTCTCTGGGGCCAACGTCCTGACTTTC
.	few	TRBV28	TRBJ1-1	CASRSTGLPFSTEAFF	TGTGCCAGCCGAAGTACGGGACTACCGTTCTCCACTGAAGCTTTCTTT
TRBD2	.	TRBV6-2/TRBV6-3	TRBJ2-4	CASSYLAGATKNIQYF	TGTGCCAGCAGTTATCTTGCGGGAGCTACCAAAAACATTCAGTACTTC
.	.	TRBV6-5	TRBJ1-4	CASRRTEINEKLFF	TGTGCCAGCAGACGGACAGAAATTAATGAAAAACTGTTTTTT
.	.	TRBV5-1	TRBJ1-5	CASQPGHLRNSNQPQHF	TGCGCCAGCCAACCGGGACACTTACGAAATAGCAATCAGCCCCAGCATTTT